This T cell receptor beta chain comes out of a study of cytomegalovirus exposure and HLA in healthy donors. The PCR made use of 60 Vbeta and 13 Jbeta primers. Sequencing used immunoSEQ multiplex PCR; TCRdb keeps in-frame clones, though not all of them. The data hold some 150,000 clones, with 79% observed a single time. The CDR3 spans 16 residues. The V gene's germline CDR1 is SEHNR and CDR2 FQNEAQ (reference sequence). Trimming removed 0 bases from V and 4 bases from J; junction bases left unmatched: 5. The chain joins TRBV7-9 to TRBJ1-2, with 10 bases that match TRBD1. Sequenced sample: PBMCs. The sequence derives from a male donor in good health and CMV-seronegative. The CDR3 DNA is TGTGCCAGCAGCTTAGCGGGGACAGGGGCCCCCTATGGCTACACCTTC. It yields the protein CASSLAGTGAPYGYTF.